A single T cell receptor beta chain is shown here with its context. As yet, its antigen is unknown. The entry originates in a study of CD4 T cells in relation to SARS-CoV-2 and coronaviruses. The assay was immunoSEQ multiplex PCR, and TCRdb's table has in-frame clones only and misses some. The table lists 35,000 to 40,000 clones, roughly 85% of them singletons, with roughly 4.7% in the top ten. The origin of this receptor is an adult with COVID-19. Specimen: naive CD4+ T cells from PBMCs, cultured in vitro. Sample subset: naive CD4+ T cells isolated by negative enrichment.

The CDR3 DNA sequence: TGTGCCAGCAGTCTAAAAACGGGGGCTGGCTACACCTTC. Translation: CASSLKTGAGYTF. The gene calls are TRBV12-3 or TRBV12-4 and TRBJ1-2, with D possibly matching TRBD1 (6 bases). Trimming cost V 5 bases and J 7 bases, with 14 bases left between them. The CDR3 totals 13 residues.